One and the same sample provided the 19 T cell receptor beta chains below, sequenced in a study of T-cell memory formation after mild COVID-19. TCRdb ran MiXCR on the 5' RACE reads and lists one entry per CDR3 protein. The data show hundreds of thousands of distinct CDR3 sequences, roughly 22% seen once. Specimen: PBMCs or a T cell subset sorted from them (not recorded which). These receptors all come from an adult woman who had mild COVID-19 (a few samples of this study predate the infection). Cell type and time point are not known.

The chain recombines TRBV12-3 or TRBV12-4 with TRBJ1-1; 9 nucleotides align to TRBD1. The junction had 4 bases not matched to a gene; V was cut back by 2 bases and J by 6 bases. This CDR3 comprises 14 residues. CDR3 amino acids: CASSLWDRVAEAFF. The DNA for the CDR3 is TGTGCCAGCAGTTTATGGGACAGGGTCGCTGAAGCTTTCTTT.

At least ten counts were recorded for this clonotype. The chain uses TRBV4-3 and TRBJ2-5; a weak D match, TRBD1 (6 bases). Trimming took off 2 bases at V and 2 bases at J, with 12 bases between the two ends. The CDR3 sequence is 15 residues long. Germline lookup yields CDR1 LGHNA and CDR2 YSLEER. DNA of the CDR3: TGCGCCAGCAGCCAAAGCCTCACAGGGCAAGAGACCCAGTACTTC. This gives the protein CASSQSLTGQETQYF.

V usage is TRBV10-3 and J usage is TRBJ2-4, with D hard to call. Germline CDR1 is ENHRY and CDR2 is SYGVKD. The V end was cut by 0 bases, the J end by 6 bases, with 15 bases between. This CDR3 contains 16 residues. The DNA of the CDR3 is TGTGCCATCAGTGAGTCGATCTTACAGCTCGGAAACATTCAGTACTTC. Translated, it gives CAISESILQLGNIQYF.

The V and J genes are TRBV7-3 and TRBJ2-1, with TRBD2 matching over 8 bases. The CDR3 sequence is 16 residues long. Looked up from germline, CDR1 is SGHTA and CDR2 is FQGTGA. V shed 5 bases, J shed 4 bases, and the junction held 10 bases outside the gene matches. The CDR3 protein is CASSHVGGGKYNEQFF. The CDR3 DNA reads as TGTGCCAGCAGCCACGTTGGCGGGGGGAAGTACAATGAGCAGTTCTTC.

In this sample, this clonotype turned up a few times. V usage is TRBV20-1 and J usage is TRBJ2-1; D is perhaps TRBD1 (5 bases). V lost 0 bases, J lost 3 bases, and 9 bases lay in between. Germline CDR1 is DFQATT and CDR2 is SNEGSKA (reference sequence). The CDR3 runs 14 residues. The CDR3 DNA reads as TGCAGTGCTAGAGAAGGGCAGGGCTACAATGAGCAGTTCTTC. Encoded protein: CSAREGQGYNEQFF.

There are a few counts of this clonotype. The chain's CDR3 is CASKVAGLGQETQYF. In nucleotides, the CDR3 is TGTGCCAGTAAGGTCGCAGGGTTAGGCCAAGAGACCCAGTACTTC. The chain is built from TRBV19 and TRBJ2-5, with D tentatively TRBD1 (5 bases). Per the germline V gene, CDR1 is LNHDA and CDR2 is SQIVND (reference sequence). Trimming cost V 7 bases and J 1 base, with 16 bases left between them. The CDR3 runs 15 residues.

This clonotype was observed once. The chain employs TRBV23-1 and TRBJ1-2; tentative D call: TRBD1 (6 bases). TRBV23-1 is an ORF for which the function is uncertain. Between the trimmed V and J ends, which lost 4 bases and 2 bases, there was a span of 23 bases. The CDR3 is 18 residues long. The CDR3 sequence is CASSPSDRPESSNYGYTF. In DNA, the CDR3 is TGCGCCAGCAGTCCCTCTGACAGGCCCGAGAGCTCAAACTATGGCTACACCTTC.

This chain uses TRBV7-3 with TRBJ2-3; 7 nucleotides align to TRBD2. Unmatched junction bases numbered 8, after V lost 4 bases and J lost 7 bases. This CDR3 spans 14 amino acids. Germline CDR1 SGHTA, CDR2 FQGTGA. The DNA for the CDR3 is TGTGCCAGCAGCTCTGGGACTACCGAAAATACGCAGTATTTT. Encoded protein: CASSSGTTENTQYF.

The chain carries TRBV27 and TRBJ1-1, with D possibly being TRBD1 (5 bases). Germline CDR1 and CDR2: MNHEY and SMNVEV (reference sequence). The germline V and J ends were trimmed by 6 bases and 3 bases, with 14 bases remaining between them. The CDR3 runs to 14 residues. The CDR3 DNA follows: TGTGCCAGCAGGAGAATCGGGGGGGACACTGAAGCTTTCTTT. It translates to CASRRIGGDTEAFF.

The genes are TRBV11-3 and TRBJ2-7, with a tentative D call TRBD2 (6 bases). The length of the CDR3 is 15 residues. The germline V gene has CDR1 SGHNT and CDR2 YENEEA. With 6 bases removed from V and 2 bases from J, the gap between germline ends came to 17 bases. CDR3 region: CASSFSGLNTYEQYF. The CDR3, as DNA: TGTGCCAGCAGTTTTTCGGGACTCAACACCTACGAGCAGTACTTC.

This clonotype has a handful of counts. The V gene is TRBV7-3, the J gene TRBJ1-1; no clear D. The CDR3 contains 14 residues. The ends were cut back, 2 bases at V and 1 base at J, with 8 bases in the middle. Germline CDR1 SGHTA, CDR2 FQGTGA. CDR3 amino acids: CASSLYAQNTEAFF. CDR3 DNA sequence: TGTGCCAGCAGCTTATACGCCCAGAACACTGAAGCTTTCTTT.

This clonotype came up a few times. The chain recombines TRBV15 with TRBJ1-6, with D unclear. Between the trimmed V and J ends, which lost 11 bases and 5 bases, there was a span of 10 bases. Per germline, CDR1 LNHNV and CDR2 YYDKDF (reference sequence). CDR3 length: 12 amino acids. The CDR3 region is CAASDNNSPLHF. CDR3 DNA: TGTGCCGCCTCTGACAATAATTCACCCCTCCACTTT.

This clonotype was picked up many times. In DNA, the CDR3 is TGTGCCAGCAGCTTATTGGCGGCCAGCTCCTACAATGAGCAGTTCTTC. It encodes CASSLLAASSYNEQFF. The rearrangement links TRBV7-2 to TRBJ2-1; D is uncertain. The V end lost 2 bases, the J end lost 0 bases, and 11 bases lay between the germline ends. This CDR3 has 16 residues. Germline lookup yields CDR1 SGHTA and CDR2 FQGNSA. The variable domain in full, with the rest retrieved from reference TRBV7-2 and TRBJ2-1, is GAGVSQSPSNKVTEKGKDVELRCDPISGHTALYWYRQSLGQGLEFLIYFQGNSAPDKSGLPSDRFSAERTGGSVSTLTIQRTQQEDSAVYLCASSLLAASSYNEQFFGPGTRLTVL.

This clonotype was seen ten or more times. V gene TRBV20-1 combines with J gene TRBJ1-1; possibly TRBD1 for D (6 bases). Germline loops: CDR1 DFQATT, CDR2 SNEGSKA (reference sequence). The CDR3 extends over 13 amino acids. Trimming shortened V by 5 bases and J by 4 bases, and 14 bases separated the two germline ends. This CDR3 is CSASPGGATEAFF. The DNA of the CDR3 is TGCAGTGCTTCCCCCGGGGGGGCCACTGAAGCTTTCTTT.

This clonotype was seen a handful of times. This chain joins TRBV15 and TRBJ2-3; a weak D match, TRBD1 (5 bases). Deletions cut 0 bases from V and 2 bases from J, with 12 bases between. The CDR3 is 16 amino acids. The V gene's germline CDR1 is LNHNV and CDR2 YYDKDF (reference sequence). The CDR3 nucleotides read TGTGCCACCAGCAGAGATCGTTGGACACCCACAGATACGCAGTATTTT. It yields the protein CATSRDRWTPTDTQYF.

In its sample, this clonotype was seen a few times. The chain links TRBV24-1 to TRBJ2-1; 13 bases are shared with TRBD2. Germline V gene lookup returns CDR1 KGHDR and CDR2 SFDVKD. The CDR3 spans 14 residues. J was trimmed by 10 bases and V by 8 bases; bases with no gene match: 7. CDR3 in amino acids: CATMTSGRLNEQFF. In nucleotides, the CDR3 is TGTGCCACCATGACTAGCGGGAGGCTAAACGAGCAGTTCTTC.

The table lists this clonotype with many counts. CDR3 nucleotide sequence: TGTGCCAGCAGCCAACGTGGACAGAACACCGGGGAGCTGTTTTTT. It codes for CASSQRGQNTGELFF. The chain is built from TRBV3-1 and TRBJ2-2; D perhaps matches TRBD1 (5 bases). The CDR3 consists of 15 residues. Germline CDR1 reads LGHDT; CDR2 reads YNNKEL (reference sequence). The germline V and J ends were trimmed by 2 bases and 1 base, with 8 bases remaining between them.

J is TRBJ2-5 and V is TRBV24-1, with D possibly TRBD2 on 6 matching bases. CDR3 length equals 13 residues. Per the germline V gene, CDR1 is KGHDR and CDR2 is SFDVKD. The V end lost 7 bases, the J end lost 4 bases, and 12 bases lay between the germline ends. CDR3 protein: CATSRGRGETQYF. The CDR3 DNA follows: TGTGCCACCAGCCGCGGGCGGGGAGAGACCCAGTACTTC.

DNA of the CDR3: TGTGCCAGCAGCCCCGGACAGGGTCCTAGCACAGATACGCAGTATTTT. Protein: CASSPGQGPSTDTQYF. The chain carries TRBV7-3 and TRBJ2-3, with 8 bases aligning to TRBD1. The ends lost 5 bases at V and 0 bases at J; junction bases unmatched: 7. From germline, CDR1 is SGHTA and CDR2 FQGTGA. The CDR3 contains 16 residues.